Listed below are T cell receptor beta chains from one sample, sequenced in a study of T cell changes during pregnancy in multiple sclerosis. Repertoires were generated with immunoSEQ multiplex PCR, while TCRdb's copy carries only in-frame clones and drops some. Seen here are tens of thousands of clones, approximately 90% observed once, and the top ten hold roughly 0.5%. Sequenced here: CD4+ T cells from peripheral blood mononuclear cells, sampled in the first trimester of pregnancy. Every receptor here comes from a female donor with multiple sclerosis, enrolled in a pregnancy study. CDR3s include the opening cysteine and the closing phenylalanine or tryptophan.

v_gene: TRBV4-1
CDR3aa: CASSQESPGNNQPQHF

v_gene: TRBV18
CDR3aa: CASSRIGTSTDTQYF

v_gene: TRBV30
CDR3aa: CAWSGRTPLHF

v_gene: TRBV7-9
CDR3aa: CASSLVFGAGDNTDTQYF

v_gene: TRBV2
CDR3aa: CASTGQLLSGNTIYF

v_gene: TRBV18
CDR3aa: CASSPMGQDLYGYTF

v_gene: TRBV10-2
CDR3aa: CASSGTVIGQPQHF

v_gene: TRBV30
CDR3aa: CAWSPPGNTIYF

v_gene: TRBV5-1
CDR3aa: CASSLGGGGTYSYEQYF

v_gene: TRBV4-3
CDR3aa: CASSQDIKGNGYTF

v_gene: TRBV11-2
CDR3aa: CASSFTGYEGYTF

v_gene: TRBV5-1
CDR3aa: CASSPSGTDYGYTF

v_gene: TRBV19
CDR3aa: CASSTLGTGHNEQFF

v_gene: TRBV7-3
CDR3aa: CASSLDRENTEAFF

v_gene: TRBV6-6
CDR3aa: CASSPTSDAQYF

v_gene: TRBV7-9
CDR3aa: CASSLDLAGPGLGYGYTF

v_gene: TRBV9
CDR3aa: CASSLGGASGLQETQYF

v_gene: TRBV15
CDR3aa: CATSRDRRDYYGYTF

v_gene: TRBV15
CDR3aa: CATSRKPSNQPQHF

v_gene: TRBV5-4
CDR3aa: CASSQGQANEQYF

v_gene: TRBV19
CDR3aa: CASSSMTASSYEQYF

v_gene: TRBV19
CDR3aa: CASSPRRGGTGELFF

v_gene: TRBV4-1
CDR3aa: CASSRNRGEKSDTEAFF